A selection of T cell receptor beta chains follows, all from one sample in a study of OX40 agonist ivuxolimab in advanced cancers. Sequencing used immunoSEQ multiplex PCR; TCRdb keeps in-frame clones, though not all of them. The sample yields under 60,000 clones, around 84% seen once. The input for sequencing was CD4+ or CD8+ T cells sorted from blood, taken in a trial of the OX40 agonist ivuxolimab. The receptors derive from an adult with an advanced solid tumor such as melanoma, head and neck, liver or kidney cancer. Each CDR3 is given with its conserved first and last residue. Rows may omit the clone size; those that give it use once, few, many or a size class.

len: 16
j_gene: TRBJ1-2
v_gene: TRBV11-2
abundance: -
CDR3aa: CASSLGRGMGNYGYTF

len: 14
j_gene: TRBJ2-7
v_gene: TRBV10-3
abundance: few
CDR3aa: CAISDRGGSYEQYF

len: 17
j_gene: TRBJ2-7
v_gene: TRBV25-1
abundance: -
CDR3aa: CASSGADRVAGGYEQYF

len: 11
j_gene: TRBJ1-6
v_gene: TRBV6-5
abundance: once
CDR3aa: CASSSGSPLHF

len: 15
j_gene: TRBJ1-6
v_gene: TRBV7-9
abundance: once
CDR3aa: CASSLFRERRAPLHF

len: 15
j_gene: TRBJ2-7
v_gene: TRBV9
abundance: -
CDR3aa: CASSVVEGGPYEQYF

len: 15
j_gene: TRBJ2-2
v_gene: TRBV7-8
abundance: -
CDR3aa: CASSFKRGNTGELFF

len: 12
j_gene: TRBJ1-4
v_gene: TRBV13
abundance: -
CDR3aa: CASSSQGRELFF

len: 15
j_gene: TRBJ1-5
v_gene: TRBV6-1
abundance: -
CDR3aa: CASRMDRGHSQPQHF

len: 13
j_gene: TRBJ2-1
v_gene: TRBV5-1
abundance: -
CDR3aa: CASSLRFPNEQFF

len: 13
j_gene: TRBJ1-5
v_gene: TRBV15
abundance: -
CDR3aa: CATKSPGNQPQHF

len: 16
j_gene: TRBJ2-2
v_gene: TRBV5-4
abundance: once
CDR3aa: CASSTPGSVNTGELFF

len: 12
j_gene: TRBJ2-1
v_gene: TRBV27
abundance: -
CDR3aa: CASSHRGDEQFF

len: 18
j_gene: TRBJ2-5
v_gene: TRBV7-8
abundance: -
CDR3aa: CASRVGARSGGAVETQYF

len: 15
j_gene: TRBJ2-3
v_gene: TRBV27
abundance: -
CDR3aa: CASSLRAGDTDTQYF

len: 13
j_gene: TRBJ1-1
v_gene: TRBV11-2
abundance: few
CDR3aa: CASSPRANTEAFF

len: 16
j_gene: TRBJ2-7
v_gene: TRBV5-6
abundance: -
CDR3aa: CASSSAFRRAPYEQYF

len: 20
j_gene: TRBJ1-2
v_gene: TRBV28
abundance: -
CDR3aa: CASSFQFRPGAFFGHYGYTF

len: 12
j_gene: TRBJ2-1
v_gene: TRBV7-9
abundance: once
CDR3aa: CASSKSGNEQFF

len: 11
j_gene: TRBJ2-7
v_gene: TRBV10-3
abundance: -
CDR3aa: CAIIHSYEQYF

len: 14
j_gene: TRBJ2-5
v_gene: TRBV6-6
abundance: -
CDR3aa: CASSYSTGSETQYF

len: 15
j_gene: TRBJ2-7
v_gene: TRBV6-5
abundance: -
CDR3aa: CASSFDRGLRYEQYF

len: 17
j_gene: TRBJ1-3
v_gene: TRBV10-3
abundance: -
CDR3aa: CAIRTQVLGGSGNTIYF

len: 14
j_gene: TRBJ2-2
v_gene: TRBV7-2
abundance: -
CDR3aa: CASSRTTGTGELFF

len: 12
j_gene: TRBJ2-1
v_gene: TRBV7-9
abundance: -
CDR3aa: CASYGLVGEQFF

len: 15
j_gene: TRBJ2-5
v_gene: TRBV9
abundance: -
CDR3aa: CASSVPEDPGETQYF

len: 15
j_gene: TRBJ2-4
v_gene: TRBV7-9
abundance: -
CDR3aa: CASSLAQRGADIQYF

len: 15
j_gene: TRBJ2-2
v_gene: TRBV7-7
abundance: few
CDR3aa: CASSPGTGAPGELFF

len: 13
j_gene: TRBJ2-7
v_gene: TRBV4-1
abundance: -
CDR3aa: CASSHVAGYEQYF

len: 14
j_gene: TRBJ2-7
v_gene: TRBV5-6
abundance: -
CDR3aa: CASSFGTASREQYF

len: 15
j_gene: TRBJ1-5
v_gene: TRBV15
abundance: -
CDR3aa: CATSRDSNTGQPQHF

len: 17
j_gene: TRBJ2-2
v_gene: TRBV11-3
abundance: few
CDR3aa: CASSSAGLAGDHGELFF

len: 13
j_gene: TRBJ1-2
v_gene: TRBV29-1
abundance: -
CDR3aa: CTILLASDYGYTF

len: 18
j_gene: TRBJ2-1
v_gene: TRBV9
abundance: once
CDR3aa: CASSVALKGTGGTFEQFF

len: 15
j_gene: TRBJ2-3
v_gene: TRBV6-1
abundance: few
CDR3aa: CASRLGLAGRDTQYF

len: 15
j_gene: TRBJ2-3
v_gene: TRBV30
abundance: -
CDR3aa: CAWSVAGSLTDTQYF

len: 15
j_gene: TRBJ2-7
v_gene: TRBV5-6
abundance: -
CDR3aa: CASSLGAGPAYEQYF

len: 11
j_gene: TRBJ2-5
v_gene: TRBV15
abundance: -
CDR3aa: CATSLKETQYF

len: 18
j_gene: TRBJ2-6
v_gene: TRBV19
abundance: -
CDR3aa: CASSTPFPDVTGANVLTF

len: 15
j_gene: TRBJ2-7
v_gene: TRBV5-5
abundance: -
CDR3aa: CASSPYRDRPYEQYF

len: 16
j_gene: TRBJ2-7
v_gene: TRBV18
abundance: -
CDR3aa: CASSPTRGGGAYEQYF

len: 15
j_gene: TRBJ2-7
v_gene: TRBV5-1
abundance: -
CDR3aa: CASSPRKGSDFEQYF

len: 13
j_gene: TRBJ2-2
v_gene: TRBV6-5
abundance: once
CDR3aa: CASSYSGDGELFF

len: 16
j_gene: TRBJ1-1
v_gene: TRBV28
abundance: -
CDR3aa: CASSKRDRGSFDEAFF

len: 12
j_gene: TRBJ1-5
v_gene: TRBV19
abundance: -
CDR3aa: CASQGAGQPQHF

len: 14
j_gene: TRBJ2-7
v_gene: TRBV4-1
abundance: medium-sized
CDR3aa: CASSQDRGRYEQYF

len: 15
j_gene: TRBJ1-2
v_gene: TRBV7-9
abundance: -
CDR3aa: CASSLVPPEIYGYTF

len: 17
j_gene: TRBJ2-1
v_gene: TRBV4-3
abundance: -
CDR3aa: CASSQDSSGGNYNEQFF

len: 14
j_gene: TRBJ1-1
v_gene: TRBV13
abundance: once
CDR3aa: CASRDRQLNTEAFF

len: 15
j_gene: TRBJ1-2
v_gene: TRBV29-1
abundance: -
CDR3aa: CSVEKGGGKPYGYTF

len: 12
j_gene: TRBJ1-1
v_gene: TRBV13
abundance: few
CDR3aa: CASSSRAPEAFF